A single sample is the source of the 5 T cell receptor beta chains below, sequenced in a study of CXCR3-negative and CXCR3-positive naive CD8 T cells. Researchers prepared the TRB cDNA libraries using 5' RACE with UMI labels. TCRdb reanalyzed the 5' RACE reads and collapses them to one entry per CDR3 protein, without DNA. The sample table sets out 46,000 or so distinct CDR3 sequences. Material: naive CXCR3- CD8+ T cells from blood. Sample subset: CD45RO-CCR7+CD27+CD95- naive CD8+ T cells lacking CXCR3 (TNR3-). Every receptor here comes from a human donor in good health. Some clones in this sample may be carry-over from other donors' samples.

The rearrangement joins TRBV6-1 to TRBJ2-7; TCRdb reports TRBD1, a call that lacks DNA to check it against. CDR1 is MNHNS, CDR2 SASEGT, per germline. This CDR3 is 16 amino acids long. CDR3 sequence: CASSGSAGTGDHEQYF.

The chain joins TRBV27 to TRBJ1-1. Germline V CDR1 and CDR2: MNHEY, SMNVEV (reference sequence). The CDR3 contains 11 residues. The CDR3 loop is CASIANAEAFF.

The genes are TRBV5-5 and TRBJ2-7; lacking DNA, the TRBD2 call made by TCRdb goes unchecked. The CDR3 runs 15 residues. Germline V gives CDR1 SGHKS, CDR2 YYEKEE (reference sequence). The CDR3: CASSLLTSGRYEQYF.

The chain combines TRBV4-1 with TRBJ2-6. The CDR3 is made up of 15 amino acids. CDR1 and CDR2 from the germline V gene are MGHRA and YSYEKL. The CDR3: CASSPQSSGANVLTF.

The rearrangement joins TRBV7-9 to TRBJ2-2. The CDR3 covers 13 residues. Germline CDR1 reads SEHNR; CDR2 reads FQNEAQ (reference sequence). CDR3 residues: CASSFNGDGELFF.